This T cell receptor beta chain derives from a study of tumor-infiltrating lymphocytes in primary liver carcinoma. Germline V CDR1 and CDR2: LGHNT, FRNRAP. This CDR3 comprises 12 residues. Researchers drew blood RNA from unsorted whole blood and extracted germline DNA as well. About this clonotype itself: The antigen is undetermined. Being one base from a much bigger clone, this may be a read error.

Starting material of 500 ng total RNA yielded TCR beta cDNA via a constant-region primer. Modified slightly, ARM-PCR produced TCR beta libraries over three nested multiplex PCR rounds. Use of TRBV1-TRBV30 forward primers with a C-beta reverse primer characterized the first two PCR rounds, which lasted around 10 cycles each. TCRdb reprocessed the multiplex PCR reads with MiXCR, giving one entry per CDR3 protein. Seen here are 250,000 to 350,000 distinct CDR3 sequences, almost 60% observed once, and the top ten hold about a sixth. Study-wide findings and caveats: There was no comparison of CD4+ and CD8+ repertoires, as samples were bulk unsorted. Compared with tumor region pairs, tumor-adjacent and tumor-blood pairs overlapped less.

Sequenced material: peripheral blood. This receptor was taken from a woman aged 25 to 39 with primary liver carcinoma and hepatitis B virus infection. The chain links TRBV12-5 to TRBJ2-3; the D is unclear. The CDR3: CASGRGTDMQYF. CDR3 coding DNA: TGTGCTAGTGGTAGAGGCACAGATATGCAGTATTTT. Together with reference TRBV12-5 and TRBJ2-3, the CDR3 gives the full variable domain: DARVTQTPRHKVTEMGQEVTMRCQPILGHNTVFWYRQTMMQGLELLAYFRNRAPLDDSGMPKDRFSAEMPDATLATLKIQPSEPRDSAVYFCASGRGTDMQYFGPGTRLTVL.